The clone carrying this T cell receptor (beta chain) showed up just once. The antigen remains undetermined. The length of the CDR3 is 17 residues. Germline V CDR1 and CDR2: MNHNS, SASEGT. The trim removed 3 bases at V and 5 bases at J, leaving 11 bases unmatched. This entry belongs to a study of Ad26.COV2.S vaccination and SARS-CoV-2 variants. Study-wide results and caveats: Measures of TCR breadth and depth may have fallen short of total T cell responses.

Documented treatment: over 15 received Ad26.COV2.S at low or high dose, single or two shots; roughly five received placebo; per-sample allocation not given. Collection of the samples took place on day 63 after the first injection of vaccine or placebo. The data were produced by immunoSEQ multiplex PCR, yet TCRdb's version contains in-frame clones alone and is incomplete. Of about 280,000 clones in the sample, approximately 89% were seen once. The input for sequencing was peripheral blood, taken in a trial of Ad26.COV2.S vaccine versus placebo. This chain joins TRBV6-1 and TRBJ2-3; 10 bases are a match to TRBD2. The TCR comes from a person aged 18 to 59 who received the Ad26.COV2.S COVID-19 vaccine or a placebo. CDR3 DNA sequence: TGTGCCAGCAGTGACCGTCCGGGACTAGCGTCTCAAGATACGCAGTATTTT. The encoded protein is CASSDRPGLASQDTQYF.